This T cell receptor beta chain was sequenced for a study of early T cells in non-severe SARS-CoV-2 infection. The overall study: Unsorted whole blood bulk RNA was sequenced, with unpaired chains. Regarding the study as a whole: The matching step, a VDJdb search, favored anti-spike CD8 responses and missed private and CD4 specificities.

cDNA molecules, individually, were tagged with unique molecular identifiers. MiXCR, applied by TCRdb to the 5' RACE reads, yields one record per CDR3 protein. Altogether more than 75,000 distinct CDR3 sequences are present, around 13% being singletons, with the ten largest covering 5.5% to 7.5%. This CDR3 comprises 15 residues. The V gene end was trimmed by 1 base and the J gene end by 7 bases; junction bases not matched to a gene: 7. CDR1 and CDR2 from the germline V gene are LGHNA and YNFKEQ. There are many counts of this clonotype. What it binds is not known. The rearrangement joins TRBV4-2 to TRBJ1-5, with TRBD1 matching 7 bases. The source is an adult who was a healthcare worker with PCR-confirmed SARS-CoV-2 infection or an uninfected control (not recorded which). Material: whole blood. The CDR3 loop is CASSQAEQGSQPQHF. CDR3 sequence (DNA): TGTGCCAGCAGCCAAGCCGAACAGGGGAGCCAGCCCCAGCATTTT.